Listed here are 5 T cell receptor beta chains from one sample, sequenced in a study of regulatory T cells in long-lasting Graves disease. The TCR beta library used iRepertoire HTBI primers with Arm-PCR amplification of CDR3. TCRdb used MiXCR to reprocess the multiplex PCR reads, holding one entry per CDR3 protein. Of about 380,000 distinct CDR3 sequences listed, 15% to 19% are singletons. As to time point: newly diagnosed GD, antithyroid drugs for less than 3 months. Researchers made the TCR library from RNA that was extracted from PBMCs. Sample: peripheral blood mononuclear cells (PBMCs), taken at new diagnosis, from a patient treated with antithyroid drugs. These receptors all stem from a female donor with Graves disease.

The chain uses TRBV20-1 and TRBJ1-5; possible D gene TRBD1, 6 bases. CDR3 size: 15 residues. V lost 3 bases, J lost 0 bases, and 12 bases lay in between. CDR1 and CDR2 from the germline V gene are DFQATT and SNEGSKA (reference sequence). The CDR3 nucleotides read TGCAGTGCTAGCCGGGGGCCTGATAGCAATCAGCCCCAGCATTTT. Encoded protein: CSASRGPDSNQPQHF.

The genes are TRBV5-5 and TRBJ2-2; TRBD2 aligns across 9 bases. The CDR3 has 17 residues. Per the germline V gene, CDR1 is SGHKS and CDR2 is YYEKEE (reference sequence). After removal of 7 bases from V and 5 bases from J, the junction contained 15 bases not matched to a gene. The CDR3 DNA is TGTGCCAGCGTCGGGATGGGGATCACTAGCGGGACCGGGGAGCTGTTTTTT. Protein sequence: CASVGMGITSGTGELFF.

This clonotype was picked up many times. The rearrangement uses TRBV28 and TRBJ2-7; weak D call: TRBD1 (5 bases). Germline CDR1 is MDHEN and CDR2 is SYDVKM. V was cut by 7 bases and J by 2 bases, with 9 bases left in between. This CDR3 comprises 12 residues. The CDR3: CASTGPPYEQYF. Here the CDR3 DNA reads TGTGCCAGCACAGGGCCCCCCTACGAGCAGTACTTC.

This rearrangement joins TRBV2 to TRBJ2-3, with D possibly TRBD2 on 7 matching bases. Per the germline V gene, CDR1 is SNHLY and CDR2 is FYNNEI. Trimming removed 6 bases from V and 0 bases from J, with 16 bases in between. The CDR3 has 16 residues. CDR3 loop: CASRGGGAASTDTQYF. For the CDR3, the DNA is TGTGCCAGCAGAGGGGGAGGGGCGGCTAGCACAGATACGCAGTATTTT.

The chain has TRBV3-1 and TRBJ2-2; 15 bases are a match to TRBD2. CDR1 is LGHDT and CDR2 is YNNKEL in the germline V gene (reference sequence). The CDR3 sequence is 16 residues long. V lost 4 bases and J lost 3; bases outside the gene matches: 0. The CDR3 DNA reads TGTGCCAGCAGCCGGACTAGCGGGAGGGACACCGGGGAGCTGTTTTTT. Translation: CASSRTSGRDTGELFF.